Below, one T cell receptor (beta chain) is given with its context. V gave up 3 bases and J gave up 6 bases; unmatched junction bases: 4. Germline V gives CDR1 SGHRS, CDR2 YFSETQ. This CDR3 has 14 amino acids. Methods used by the authors: Estimation of nucleated cell counts was performed using reference gene primer amplification. Sequencing was performed with immunoSEQ multiplex PCR; in TCRdb, only in-frame clones are kept and a portion is missing. That table is the source of V, J and clone size, and D and trimming were worked out from the DNA. The table has about 50,000 clones, roughly 86% seen once. This record comes from a study of blood T cell repertoires in COVID-19.

The receptor's source is a man between 35 and 55 years old with active COVID-19. The chain combines TRBV5-1 with TRBJ2-1; TRBD2 matches at 9 bases. Sequencing was performed on peripheral blood. The CDR3 bases are TGCGCCAGCAGCTCGACTAGCGGTTCCAATGAGCAGTTCTTC. It yields the protein CASSSTSGSNEQFF.